The 2 T cell receptor beta chains below all came from one sample that was sequenced in a study of T-cell memory formation after mild COVID-19. TCRdb itself ran the 5' RACE reads through MiXCR, one entry per CDR3 protein. This table holds around 62,000 distinct CDR3 sequences, around 30% found once. Sequenced: PBMCs or a T cell subset sorted from them (not recorded which). These receptors all stem from a man aged 18 to 29 who had mild COVID-19 (a few samples of this study predate the infection). Cell type and time point are not known.

This clonotype appeared a few times. The chain joins TRBV6-5 to TRBJ2-5, with 8 bases identical to TRBD1. The CDR3 runs to 13 residues. Germline CDR1 and CDR2: MNHEY and SVGAGI. The trim removed 6 bases at V and 5 bases at J, leaving 5 bases unmatched. CDR3 amino acids: CASRPDRAETQYF. The CDR3 DNA sequence: TGTGCCAGCAGACCGGACAGGGCTGAGACCCAGTACTTC.

The chain uses TRBV28 and TRBJ1-3; no firm D call. Trimming stripped 2 bases from V and 6 bases from J, with 5 bases between. Germline V lookup: CDR1 MDHEN, CDR2 SYDVKM. This CDR3 has 12 amino acids. The CDR3 DNA sequence: TGTGCCAGCAGTTTAGGTCAAAACACCATATATTTT. Its protein product is CASSLGQNTIYF. The complete variable domain, with remaining parts taken from reference TRBV28 and TRBJ1-3, reads DVKVTQSSRYLVKRTGEKVFLECVQDMDHENMFWYRQDPGLGLRLIYFSYDVKMKEKGDIPEGYSVSREKKERFSLILESASTNQTSMYLCASSLGQNTIYFGEGSWLTVV.